This T cell receptor beta chain was obtained from a study of identical twins' blood T cells. Overall study: About 50 million reads came from around twelve libraries, six alpha, six beta.

Study observations and caveats: Top TCRbeta clonotypes were shared more with twin than unrelated donors.

The CDR3 is 12 residues long. Germline CDR1 MNHNY, CDR2 SVGAGI (reference sequence). Deletions cut 5 bases from V and 8 bases from J, with 12 bases between. This clonotype occurred many times. Its matching antigen is unknown. TCRdb re-called the 5' RACE reads with MiXCR, one entry per CDR3 protein. This table holds hundreds of thousands of distinct CDR3 sequences, roughly 30% found once. The sequence was collected from a woman aged 18 to 49 in good health. The J gene is TRBJ1-2, the V gene TRBV6-6; no clear D. The sample was PBMCs. CDR3 nucleotides: TGTGCCAGCAGTCAACAGAGAAGGGGCTACACCTTC. Protein product: CASSQQRRGYTF.